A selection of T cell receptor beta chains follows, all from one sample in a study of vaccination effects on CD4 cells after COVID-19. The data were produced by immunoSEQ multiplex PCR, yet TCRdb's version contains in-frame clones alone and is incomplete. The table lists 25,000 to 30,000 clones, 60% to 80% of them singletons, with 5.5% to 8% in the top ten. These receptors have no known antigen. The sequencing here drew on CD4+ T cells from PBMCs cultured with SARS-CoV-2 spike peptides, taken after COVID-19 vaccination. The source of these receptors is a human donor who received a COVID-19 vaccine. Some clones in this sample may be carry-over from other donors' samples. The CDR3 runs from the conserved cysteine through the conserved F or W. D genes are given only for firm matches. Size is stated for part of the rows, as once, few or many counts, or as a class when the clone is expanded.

CDR3: CASRKESGNTEAFF; DNA: TGTGCCAGCAGGAAAGAATCCGGTAACACTGAAGCTTTCTTT; D: .; length: 14; J: TRBJ1-1; V: TRBV6-5; size: .
CDR3: CASSLGAVNYGYTF; DNA: TGTGCCAGCAGCTTAGGGGCCGTCAACTATGGCTACACCTTC; D: .; length: 14; J: TRBJ1-2; V: TRBV7-8; size: .
CDR3: CASSLARDQPQHF; DNA: TGTGCCAGCAGCCTCGCAAGGGATCAGCCCCAGCATTTT; D: .; length: 13; J: TRBJ1-5; V: TRBV12-3/TRBV12-4; size: few
CDR3: CASSASTGPSSGNTIYF; DNA: TGTGCCAGCAGCGCATCGACAGGGCCGAGCTCTGGAAACACCATATATTTT; D: TRBD1; length: 17; J: TRBJ1-3; V: TRBV9; size: .
CDR3: CATHGRSLYGYTF; DNA: TGTGCCACTCACGGACGGTCCCTCTATGGCTACACCTTC; D: .; length: 13; J: TRBJ1-2; V: TRBV19; size: .
CDR3: CASNIQQGGQPQHF; DNA: TGTGCCAGTAACATACAACAGGGAGGTCAGCCCCAGCATTTT; D: .; length: 14; J: TRBJ1-5; V: TRBV19; size: .
CDR3: CASRSGTGGRNTEAFF; DNA: TGTGCCAGTAGATCCGGGACAGGGGGCCGGAACACTGAAGCTTTCTTT; D: TRBD1; length: 16; J: TRBJ1-1; V: TRBV19; size: .
CDR3: CASRVQVFNEKLFF; DNA: TGTGCCAGCAGAGTACAGGTGTTTAATGAAAAACTGTTTTTT; D: .; length: 14; J: TRBJ1-4; V: TRBV5-5; size: .
CDR3: CASTLRIRGVLSDEQFF; DNA: TGCGCCAGCACCCTCAGGATACGGGGGGTTCTTTCTGATGAGCAGTTCTTC; D: TRBD2; length: 17; J: TRBJ2-1; V: TRBV23-1; size: few
CDR3: CASSTGGTSDYNEQFF; DNA: TGTGCCAGCAGCACGGGGGGGACTAGCGACTACAATGAGCAGTTCTTC; D: TRBD2; length: 16; J: TRBJ2-1; V: TRBV9; size: .
CDR3: CASSENPRPQYF; DNA: TGCGCCAGCAGTGAGAACCCAAGGCCCCAGTACTTC; D: .; length: 12; J: TRBJ2-5; V: TRBV10-1; size: .
CDR3: CATSETSGTSNEKLFF; DNA: TGTGCCACCAGTGAAACCTCCGGGACGTCGAATGAAAAACTGTTTTTT; D: .; length: 16; J: TRBJ1-4; V: TRBV24-1; size: .
CDR3: CASSFQASYGYTF; DNA: TGTGCCAGTAGTTTTCAGGCTTCCTATGGCTACACCTTC; D: .; length: 13; J: TRBJ1-2; V: TRBV19; size: .
CDR3: CASSRSGTSGGRETQYF; DNA: TGTGCCAGCAGCCGGTCGGGGACTAGCGGGGGGAGGGAGACCCAGTACTTC; D: TRBD2; length: 17; J: TRBJ2-5; V: TRBV3-1/TRBV3-2; size: .
CDR3: CASSFGAAYGYTF; DNA: TGCGCCAGCAGCTTCGGGGCGGCCTATGGCTACACCTTC; D: .; length: 13; J: TRBJ1-2; V: TRBV5-1; size: .
CDR3: CASSARSDYASGKNIQYF; DNA: TGTGCCAGCAGCGCACGTTCGGATTACGCTAGCGGAAAAAACATTCAGTACTTC; D: TRBD2; length: 18; J: TRBJ2-4; V: TRBV9; size: .
CDR3: CASSQAVGLAVTDTQYF; DNA: TGTGCCAGCAGCCAAGCGGTAGGGCTAGCTGTCACAGATACGCAGTATTTT; D: .; length: 17; J: TRBJ2-3; V: TRBV3-1/TRBV3-2; size: few
CDR3: CAWRSDRGRYTGELFF; DNA: TGTGCCTGGAGGAGTGACAGGGGGCGTTACACCGGGGAGCTGTTTTTT; D: TRBD1; length: 16; J: TRBJ2-2; V: TRBV30; size: .
CDR3: CASTVDRGNQPQHF; DNA: TGTGCCAGCACCGTAGACAGGGGCAATCAGCCCCAGCATTTT; D: TRBD1; length: 14; J: TRBJ1-5; V: TRBV6-5; size: .
CDR3: CASRRIDRGRETQYF; DNA: TGTGCCAGCAGACGTATTGACAGGGGGCGAGAGACCCAGTACTTC; D: TRBD1; length: 15; J: TRBJ2-5; V: TRBV6-5; size: .
CDR3: CASSPDRGSNYGYTF; DNA: TGTGCCAGCAGTCCCGACAGGGGGAGTAACTATGGCTACACCTTC; D: TRBD1; length: 15; J: TRBJ1-2; V: TRBV6-5; size: few
CDR3: CASSQEGQGASRQPQHF; DNA: TGCGCCAGCAGCCAAGAGGGACAGGGGGCGTCTCGGCAGCCCCAGCATTTT; D: TRBD1; length: 17; J: TRBJ1-5; V: TRBV4-1; size: .
CDR3: CASSRTGTEAFF; DNA: TGTGCCAGCAGCCGAACAGGGACTGAAGCTTTCTTT; D: .; length: 12; J: TRBJ1-1; V: TRBV7-6; size: .
CDR3: CASSPLPGQGKYGYTF; DNA: TGTGCCAGCTCACCGCTCCCGGGACAGGGGAAGTATGGCTACACCTTC; D: TRBD1; length: 16; J: TRBJ1-2; V: TRBV18; size: .
CDR3: CASSLLRVAPDTQYF; DNA: TGTGCCAGCAGCTTATTAAGAGTAGCGCCAGATACGCAGTATTTT; D: .; length: 15; J: TRBJ2-3; V: TRBV7-3; size: few
CDR3: CASSLTGLIYNEQFF; DNA: TGTGCCAGCAGTTTGACTGGTTTGATCTACAATGAGCAGTTCTTC; D: .; length: 15; J: TRBJ2-1; V: TRBV28; size: .
CDR3: CASSLRQAPYGYTF; DNA: TGTGCCAGCAGCTTACGACAGGCGCCCTATGGCTACACCTTC; D: .; length: 14; J: TRBJ1-2; V: TRBV5-6; size: few